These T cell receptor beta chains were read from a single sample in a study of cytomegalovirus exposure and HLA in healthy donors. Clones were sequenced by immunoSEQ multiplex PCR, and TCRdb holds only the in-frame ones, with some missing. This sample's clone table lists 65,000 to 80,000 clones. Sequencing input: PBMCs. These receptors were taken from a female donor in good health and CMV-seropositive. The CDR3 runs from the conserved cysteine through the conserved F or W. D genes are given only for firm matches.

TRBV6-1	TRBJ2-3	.	CASSEERGPTDTQYF	TGTGCCAGCAGTGAAGAAAGGGGTCCCACAGATACGCAGTATTTT
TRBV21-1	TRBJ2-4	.	CASSKALSGRDPKNIQYF	TGTGCCAGCAGCAAAGCTCTTAGCGGGAGGGATCCCAAAAACATTCAGTACTTC
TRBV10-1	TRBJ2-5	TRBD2	CASSEGLAGPCREQYF	TGCGCCAGCAGTGAGGGGCTAGCGGGACCGTGCCGGGAGCAGTACTTC
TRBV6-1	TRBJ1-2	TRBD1	CASSGTVYGYTF	TGTGCCAGCAGCGGGACAGTTTATGGCTACACCTTC
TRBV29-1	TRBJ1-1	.	CSVDLGSYTEAFF	TGCAGCGTCGACCTCGGGTCCTACACTGAAGCTTTCTTT
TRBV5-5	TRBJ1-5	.	CASSEHPGGGNQPQHF	TGTGCCAGCAGTGAGCACCCGGGGGGGGGCAATCAGCCCCAGCATTTT
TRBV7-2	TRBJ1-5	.	CASSLKVGGNQPQHF	TGTGCCAGCAGCTTAAAGGTAGGGGGCAATCAGCCCCAGCATTTT
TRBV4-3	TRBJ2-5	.	CASSQEEEGSWNQETQYF	TGCGCCAGCAGCCAAGAGGAGGAAGGCAGCTGGAACCAAGAGACCCAGTACTTC
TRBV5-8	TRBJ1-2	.	CASSLTRIGYTF	TGTGCCAGCAGCTTAACCAGGATTGGCTACACCTTC
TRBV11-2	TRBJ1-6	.	CASSFSSFRVGSPLHF	TGTGCCAGCAGCTTCAGTTCCTTCAGGGTGGGCTCACCCCTCCACTTT